A single T cell receptor beta chain is shown here with its context. Its antigen is not known. A read error may account for a junction end that differs from germline. Genomic DNA, the template, was used for profiling of the TCR beta VDJ and CDR3. A single record per CDR3 protein comes from TCRdb applying MiXCR to the reads. Of under 250,000 distinct CDR3 sequences in the sample, more than 45% are singletons; the top ten hold about 8.3%. This sample is part of a study of CD8+CD57+ T cells in acquired aplastic anemia. Across the whole study: Sorted CD4+ and CD8+ cells gave a mean 3.2 ug DNA, range about 0.19 to 27.4 ug.

All patients picked for sequencing had shown, by flow cytometry, an expansion of CD8+CD57+ cells. By the time of blood sampling, patients had still received no therapy. The CDR3 spans 10 residues. The germline V gene encodes CDR1 MGHRA and CDR2 YSYEKL. The study, taken as a whole, reports: Statistical testing detected no significant gap in CD8+ Simpson's diversity between patients and controls.

J is TRBJ1-1 and V is TRBV4-1; 7 bases match TRBD1. The sequenced material came from sorted CD4+, CD8+, or CD8+CD57+ T cells (not recorded which) from PBMCs. This TCR was sampled from a human donor with aplastic anemia. CDR3 loop: CASSLRDRGF. The CDR3 coding sequence is TGTGCCAGCAGCCTTCGGGACAGAGGCTTT.